Shown below are 25 T cell receptor beta chains from a single sample sequenced in a study of regulatory T cells in long-lasting Graves disease. As for time point: persistent/refractory GD, antithyroid drugs over 5 years with positive TRAb. After RNA was extracted from PBMCs, the TCR library was made from it. Building of the TCR beta libraries involved iRepertoire HTBI primers and Arm-PCR of CDR3 regions. TCRdb ran MiXCR on the multiplex PCR reads and lists one entry per CDR3 protein. The sample includes over 250,000 distinct CDR3 sequences, under 25% of them seen just once. This material consisted of peripheral blood mononuclear cells (PBMCs), taken when the disease was refractory, from a patient treated with antithyroid drugs. The source is a female donor with Graves disease.

About this clonotype: Lacking the conserved final phenylalanine or tryptophan, this CDR3 likely reflects a read error. The chain uses TRBV18 and TRBJ1-2; the match to TRBD1 covers 10 bases. The germline CDR1 and CDR2 sequences are KGHSH and LQKENI. The CDR3 has 15 residues. The CDR3 sequence is CASSPQGQGTEGYTL. The CDR3 DNA sequence: TGTGCCAGCTCGCCACAGGGACAGGGGACGGAAGGCTACACCCTC.

There are many counts of this clonotype. The V and J genes are TRBV28 and TRBJ1-2; D possibly corresponds to TRBD1 (5 bases). Germline values: CDR1 MDHEN, CDR2 SYDVKM. The CDR3 runs 15 residues. V gave up 8 bases and J gave up 1 base, with 17 bases separating them. CDR3: CASSPGGGRNYGYTF. CDR3 nucleotides: TGTGCCAGCTCCCCGGGCGGGGGACGTAACTATGGCTACACCTTC.

This clonotype was found a few times. V is TRBV7-3 and J is TRBJ2-7; D may be TRBD1 (6 bases). Trimming left V 2 bases short and J 6 bases short, with 14 bases between. Germline-derived CDR1 and CDR2 are SGHTA and FQGTGA. The CDR3 contains 14 residues. CDR3 in amino acids: CASSLGGADREQYF. The CDR3, as DNA: TGTGCCAGCAGCTTAGGGGGCGCGGATCGCGAGCAGTACTTC.

This clonotype was detected many times. Sequence at one end of the junction differs from germline and may be a read error. This chain connects TRBV10-1 to TRBJ2-7; no firm D call. The CDR3 extends over 10 amino acids. Germline loops: CDR1 WNHNN, CDR2 SYGVQD (reference sequence). The CDR3 nucleotides read TGCGCCAGCACTGAGTACGAGCAGTACTTC. Translated: CASTEYEQYF.

J is TRBJ2-1 and V is TRBV20-1, with 11 bases fitting TRBD2. The CDR3 has 14 residues. CDR1 is DFQATT and CDR2 is SNEGSKA in the germline V gene (reference sequence). V shed 2 bases, J shed 6 bases, and the junction held 3 bases outside the gene matches. The CDR3, as DNA: TGCAGTGCTAGACGGCTAGCGGGAGGCAATGAGCAGTTCTTC. Protein sequence: CSARRLAGGNEQFF.

This chain joins TRBV5-1 and TRBJ2-5; TRBD2 is a possible D gene (6 bases). The CDR3 runs to 15 residues. The ends were cut back, 0 bases at V and 3 bases at J, with 12 bases in the middle. Germline values: CDR1 SGHRS, CDR2 YFSETQ. The CDR3 sequence is CASSLGWRGEETQYF. Here the CDR3 DNA reads TGCGCCAGCAGCTTGGGATGGCGGGGAGAAGAGACCCAGTACTTC. The variable domain in full, with the rest retrieved from reference TRBV5-1 and TRBJ2-5, is KAGVTQTPRYLIKTRGQQVTLSCSPISGHRSVSWYQQTPGQGLQFLFEYFSETQRNKGNFPGRFSGRQFSNSRSEMNVSTLELGDSALYLCASSLGWRGEETQYFGPGTRLLVL.

In its sample, this clonotype was seen a few times. The chain joins TRBV24-1 to TRBJ2-2, with TRBD2 as a possible D gene (5 bases). V was trimmed by 1 base and J by 6 bases, leaving 17 bases between them. CDR1 is KGHDR, CDR2 SFDVKD, per germline. This CDR3 has 17 residues. In DNA, the CDR3 is TGTGCCACCAGTGATTTTCGGGGTAGAACAAGGGCCGGGGAGCTGTTTTTT. Its protein product is CATSDFRGRTRAGELFF.

This clonotype showed up just a few times. For the CDR3, the DNA is TGTGCCAGCAGTCCACAGGGTCATGGAAACACCATATATTTT. This encodes CASSPQGHGNTIYF. The rearrangement uses TRBV27 and TRBJ1-3; possible D gene TRBD1, 6 bases. The V end lost 5 bases, the J end lost 3 bases, and 11 bases lay between the germline ends. Germline V gene lookup returns CDR1 MNHEY and CDR2 SMNVEV (reference sequence). CDR3 length equals 14 residues.

V gene TRBV29-1 combines with J gene TRBJ2-7; 8 nucleotides match TRBD1. Per germline, CDR1 SQVTM and CDR2 ANQGSEA. The junction had 12 bases not matched to a gene; V was cut back by 7 bases and J by 4 bases. This CDR3 has 14 amino acids. This CDR3 reads CSGRTGTGRYEQYF. CDR3 DNA: TGCAGCGGCCGAACCGGGACAGGTCGTTACGAGCAGTACTTC.

The table lists this clonotype with a few counts. The V call is TRBV14, the J call TRBJ2-7; TRBD1 might be the D (6 bases). The CDR3 is 15 amino acids. V was shortened by 0 bases and J by 5 bases, with 14 bases between the two germline ends. The germline gives CDR1 SGHDN, CDR2 FVKESK. CDR3 region: CASSQELTGSHEQYF. CDR3 coding DNA: TGTGCCAGCAGCCAAGAACTAACAGGGTCGCACGAGCAGTACTTC.

The sample holds a few counts of this clonotype. As DNA, the CDR3 is TGTGCCAGCAGCACAAACCGGGACAGCCAAGAGACCCAGTACTTC. It yields the protein CASSTNRDSQETQYF. The chain uses TRBV7-9 and TRBJ2-5, with 7 bases that match TRBD1. V lost 5 bases and J lost 1; bases outside the gene matches: 7. CDR3 length: 15 amino acids. In germline, CDR1 is SEHNR, CDR2 FQNEAQ (reference sequence). The variable domain in full, with the rest retrieved from reference TRBV7-9 and TRBJ2-5, is DTGVSQNPRHKITKRGQNVTFRCDPISEHNRLYWYRQTLGQGPEFLTYFQNEAQLEKSRLLSDRFSAERPKGSFSTLEIQRTEQGDSAMYLCASSTNRDSQETQYFGPGTRLLVL.

This clonotype was recorded at least ten times. V is TRBV28 and J is TRBJ1-5; TRBD1 aligns across 7 bases. Per germline, CDR1 MDHEN and CDR2 SYDVKM. The V segment lost 5 bases and the J segment 6 bases; nucleotides outside the gene matches: 10. The CDR3 is made up of 15 amino acids. The CDR3 sequence: CASSQPGQWRQPQHF. CDR3 bases: TGTGCCAGCAGTCAGCCGGGACAGTGGCGTCAGCCCCAGCATTTT.

This clonotype was counted ten times or more. The chain is built from TRBV12-3 or TRBV12-4 and TRBJ2-5, with TRBD2 as a possible D gene (6 bases). The CDR3 has 14 amino acids. V lost 1 base and J lost 1, with 7 bases in between. This CDR3 is CASSLGRAQETQYF. The DNA of the CDR3 is TGTGCCAGCAGTTTAGGGAGGGCCCAAGAGACCCAGTACTTC.

As concerns this clonotype: A junction end diverges from the germline sequence, so it may reflect a read error. The V call is TRBV28, the J call TRBJ2-1, with 10 positions matching TRBD1. Germline CDR1 reads MDHEN; CDR2 reads SYDVKM. The CDR3 runs 19 residues. The CDR3 DNA reads as TGTGCCGGCAGTTCCGACCTACTCCATCCGGGACAGGGGAAAACTGAGCAGTTCTTC. This gives the protein CAGSSDLLHPGQGKTEQFF.

This clonotype occurred many times. The chain joins TRBV27 to TRBJ2-7; D perhaps matches TRBD1 (6 bases). From germline, CDR1 is MNHEY and CDR2 SMNVEV (reference sequence). Deletions cut 2 bases from V and 1 base from J, with 15 bases between. This CDR3 is built from 16 residues. CDR3 sequence (DNA): TGTGCCAGCAGTTTAGCAGGGGAAAGGGAGTCCTACGAGCAGTACTTC. It is translated as CASSLAGERESYEQYF.

Notes on this clonotype: Just one base apart from a much larger clone, this may be a read error. V is TRBV15 and J is TRBJ2-4; tentatively, D is TRBD1 (6 bases). The germline V gene encodes CDR1 LNHNV and CDR2 YYDKDF (reference sequence). The CDR3 runs to 17 residues. CDR3 in DNA: TGTGCCACCAGCAGAGATAGGGGGTGGGGAGCCAAAAACACTCAGTACTTC. It is translated as CATSRDRGWGAKNTQYF.

The gene calls are TRBV20-1 and TRBJ2-7; 9 nucleotides line up with TRBD1. V gave up 1 base and J gave up 2 bases; unmatched junction bases: 6. Germline V CDR1 and CDR2: DFQATT, SNEGSKA (reference sequence). This CDR3 has 15 amino acids. In nucleotides, the CDR3 is TGCAGTGCTAGAGGGAGGACAGGGGTAACCTACGAGCAGTACTTC. It codes for CSARGRTGVTYEQYF.

V and J are TRBV10-3 and TRBJ2-5, with 10 bases aligning to TRBD1. CDR1 is ENHRY and CDR2 is SYGVKD in the germline V gene. Trimming took 5 bases from V and 5 from J; bases not matched to a gene: 5. CDR3 size: 14 residues. The CDR3 bases are TGTGCCATCAGTTCTCCGGGACAGGGGGAGACCCAGTACTTC. It is translated as CAISSPGQGETQYF.

The chain carries TRBV19 and TRBJ1-1, with 9 bases matching TRBD1. This CDR3 is built from 15 residues. Unmatched junction bases numbered 0, after V lost 0 bases and J lost 1 base. Germline CDR1 LNHDA, CDR2 SQIVND (reference sequence). CDR3 protein: CASSIEGQGNTEAFF. The DNA for the CDR3 is TGTGCCAGTAGTATAGAGGGACAGGGGAACACTGAAGCTTTCTTT.

This clonotype has only a few counts. The chain links TRBV6-1 to TRBJ2-7, with D unclear. Germline V gene lookup returns CDR1 MNHNS and CDR2 SASEGT. Trimming cost V 3 bases and J 7 bases, with 10 bases left between them. This CDR3 region has 12 residues. The CDR3 DNA reads as TGTGCCAGCAGTGACGTCTCGCCTGAGCAGTACTTC. Protein: CASSDVSPEQYF.

This clonotype has a count of ten or more. The J gene is TRBJ1-2, the V gene TRBV7-2; D ambiguous. The CDR3 sequence is 13 residues long. Germline V gene data show CDR1 as SGHTA and CDR2 as FQGNSA. Trimming stripped 4 bases from V and 8 bases from J, with 14 bases between. Written as DNA, the CDR3 is TGTGCCAGCAGCTACACGGCAGGAGCAGGCTACACCTTC. Translating it yields CASSYTAGAGYTF.

This clonotype showed up just a few times. The rearrangement joins TRBV30 to TRBJ2-1; tentative D call: TRBD2 (5 bases). Germline assignment: CDR1 GTSNPN and CDR2 SVGIG (reference sequence). V was pared by 1 base and J by 0 bases, with 10 bases between. This CDR3 has 15 amino acids. The CDR3 DNA reads TGTGCCTGGAGTGCTTTAGCGAGCTCCTACAATGAGCAGTTCTTC. This translates into CAWSALASSYNEQFF.

This clonotype has at least ten counts. This chain links TRBV7-2 with TRBJ1-2, with D tentatively TRBD1 (6 bases). CDR3 size: 14 residues. CDR1 and CDR2 (germline): SGHTA, FQGNSA. V shed 3 bases and J shed 4 bases, with 12 bases lying between them. This CDR3 reads CASSFSDRSYGYTF. Written as DNA, the CDR3 is TGTGCCAGCAGCTTTAGCGACAGGTCCTATGGCTACACCTTC. Supplemented by reference TRBV7-2 and TRBJ1-2, the full variable domain reads GAGVSQSPSNKVTEKGKDVELRCDPISGHTALYWYRQSLGQGLEFLIYFQGNSAPDKSGLPSDRFSAERTGGSVSTLTIQRTQQEDSAVYLCASSFSDRSYGYTFGSGTRLTVV.

This clonotype was detected many times. The chain carries TRBV10-3 and TRBJ1-1; D gene unclear. Germline-derived CDR1 and CDR2 are ENHRY and SYGVKD. The CDR3 has 13 residues. V gave up 4 bases and J gave up 2 bases, with 8 bases separating them. The CDR3 region has the DNA TGTGCCATCAGTGTTGATGCAAACACTGAAGCTTTCTTT. It codes for CAISVDANTEAFF.

This clonotype has a count of ten or more. The chain joins TRBV12-3 or TRBV12-4 to TRBJ1-6; possibly TRBD1 for D (5 bases). V was cut by 6 bases and J by 7 bases, with 16 bases left in between. CDR3 length: 15 residues. CDR3 sequence reads: CASSTQTVGNSPLHF. For the CDR3, the DNA is TGTGCCAGCAGCACCCAGACAGTGGGAAATTCACCCCTCCACTTT.